A single sample gave rise to the 4 T cell receptor beta chains below, sequenced in a study of shared clonotypes between healthy human individuals. Data came from immunoSEQ multiplex PCR; TCRdb stores just in-frame clones and leaves some out. This sample carries approximately 1,500,000 clones, approximately 98% of them seen once, and the ten largest clones take roughly 0.45%. Sequences were obtained from naive CD4+ T cells sorted from blood. Subset specified: CD45RA+ positively selected. The receptors come from a young man in good health.

The chain uses TRBV28 and TRBJ1-3; D gene uncertain. Germline V gene sequence: CDR1 MDHEN, CDR2 SYDVKM. Deletions cut 2 bases from V and 0 bases from J, with 8 bases between. There are 15 residues in the CDR3. CDR3 bases: TGTGCCAGCAGTTTAGGCCAGAGCTCTGGAAACACCATATATTTT. It codes for CASSLGQSSGNTIYF.

The V call is TRBV7-2, the J call TRBJ2-1; no firm D call. The V and J ends lost 6 bases and 9 bases respectively, with 9 bases between them. There are 11 residues in the CDR3. The germline V gene encodes CDR1 SGHTA and CDR2 FQGNSA. DNA for the CDR3: TGTGCCAGCAGTCCCTCAAGTGAGCAGTTCTTC. This sequence encodes CASSPSSEQFF.

This chain uses TRBV5-1 with TRBJ2-1; D perhaps matches TRBD2 (5 bases). CDR1 is SGHRS and CDR2 is YFSETQ in the germline V gene. Trimming cost V 2 bases and J 7 bases, with 13 bases left between them. The CDR3 is 14 amino acids. CDR3 protein: CASSFSTSYNEQFF. CDR3 in DNA: TGCGCCAGCAGCTTTTCCACTAGTTATAATGAGCAGTTCTTC.

The rearrangement uses TRBV6-5 and TRBJ1-2, with 7 bases matching TRBD1. Germline V gene lookup returns CDR1 MNHEY and CDR2 SVGAGI. The CDR3 is made up of 15 amino acids. V was clipped by 4 bases and J by 8 bases; unmatched bases: 13. This CDR3 reads CASSSTLPGQLGYTF. The DNA for the CDR3 is TGTGCCAGCAGTTCAACCCTACCGGGACAGTTAGGCTACACCTTC.